The present T cell receptor (beta chain) was sequenced within a study of blood T cells in healthy people across ages. The second PCR ran roughly 7 to 12 cycles with a sample-barcoded 5' primer and J-beta primers. A minimum of 3 million CDR3-containing paired-end reads was obtained for each sample. TCRdb ran MiXCR on the 5' RACE reads and lists one entry per CDR3 protein. In the table there are approximately 350,000 distinct CDR3 sequences, 50% to 60% of which are singletons. With regard to this clonotype: Its specificity is unknown.

Points from the study as a whole: Fewer expanded clones and more diversity marked long-lived versus aged donors.

The CDR3 is 15 residues long. CDR1 DFQATT and CDR2 SNEGSKA come from the germline V gene (reference sequence). The V end was cut by 0 bases, the J end by 0 bases, with 12 bases between. The source of this sequence is a man between 60 and 70 years old in good health. Sequencing input: blood. This chain joins TRBV20-1 and TRBJ2-7; D perhaps matches TRBD2 (6 bases). CDR3 sequence reads: CSARDPRGGSYEQYF. As DNA, the CDR3 is TGCAGTGCTAGAGATCCCCGGGGAGGCTCCTACGAGCAGTACTTC.